This section outlines one T cell receptor beta chain sequence together with its context. The method was immunoSEQ multiplex PCR; TCRdb's version includes in-frame clones alone and lacks a portion of them. The table records some 200,000 clones, 75% to 85% of them present only once. This sample was taken from a study of blood T cell repertoires in COVID-19. Germline CDR1 is KGHSH and CDR2 is LQKENI. The CDR3 is 16 residues long. V lost 3 bases and J lost 1, with 14 bases in between. The study recruited people aged roughly 18 to 100 years across approximately 23 US areas. Recovery meant two consecutive negative NP/OP PCR tests, professional clearance, or resolved symptoms.

The rearrangement uses TRBV18 and TRBJ2-3; D perhaps matches TRBD1 (5 bases). Input material: PBMCs or T cells enriched from blood (not recorded which). This clonotype was obtained from a man aged 35 to 55 who had recovered from COVID-19. This CDR3 is CASSPASGPRTDTQYF. CDR3 nucleotide sequence: TGTGCCAGCTCACCGGCGTCAGGGCCGCGCACAGATACGCAGTATTTT.